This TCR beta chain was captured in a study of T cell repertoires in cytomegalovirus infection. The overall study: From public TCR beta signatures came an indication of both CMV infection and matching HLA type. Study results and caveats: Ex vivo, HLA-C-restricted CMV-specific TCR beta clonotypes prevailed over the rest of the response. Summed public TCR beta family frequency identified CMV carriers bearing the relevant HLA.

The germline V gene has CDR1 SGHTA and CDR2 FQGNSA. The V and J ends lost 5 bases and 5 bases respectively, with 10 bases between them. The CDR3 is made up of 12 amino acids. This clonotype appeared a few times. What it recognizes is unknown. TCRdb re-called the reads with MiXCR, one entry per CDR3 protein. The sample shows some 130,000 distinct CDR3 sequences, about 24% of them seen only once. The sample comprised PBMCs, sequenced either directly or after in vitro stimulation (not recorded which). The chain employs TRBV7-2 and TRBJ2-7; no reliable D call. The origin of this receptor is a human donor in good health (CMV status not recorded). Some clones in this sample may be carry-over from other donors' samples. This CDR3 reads CASSRPTHEQYF. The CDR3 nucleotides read TGTGCCAGCAGCCGACCCACCCACGAGCAGTACTTC.